This T cell receptor beta chain appears in the sequencing data of a study of CD8 T cells in ankylosing spondylitis (TCRdb year 2017). The study in broad terms: The study profiled T cell receptor beta repertoires in healthy donors and ankylosing spondylitis patients to find disease-linked TCR variants. Peripheral blood was sampled, and synovial fluid was additionally collected from ankylosing spondylitis patients. The whole study cohort included 108 healthy donors and 25 ankylosing spondylitis patients. The paper's findings and limits, for the study overall: The disease-linked clones had a CD8+ phenotype and were found at relatively low frequencies in peripheral blood. Some motif variants had previously been reported in the synovial fluid and blood of reactive arthritis patients, which suggests shared mechanisms of disease initiation. Blood from ankylosing spondylitis patients appeared to be characterized by a TCR beta motif composed of about eight highly homologous amino acid variants. According to the report, matched synovial fluid samples from ankylosing spondylitis patients were significantly enriched for the disease-linked clones.

Sequenced on an Illumina HiSeq 2500. TCR beta libraries were prepared by quantitative 5'-RACE with molecular barcodes. Under the source paper's analysis protocol: To identify disease-linked TCR variants, a new computational method was used, one built on a probabilistic model of VDJ rearrangement. TCRdb reprocessing: public reads trimmed at Q25 with fastp, clones called with MiXCR, in-frame beta chains kept. Rows with one shared CDR3 protein collapse into an entry with the most common genes and DNA. None of the V and J calls come from the authors' own analysis; TCRdb made them. Recorded for this sample are some 300,000 distinct CDR3 sequences; about a fifth of them occurred a single time. The ten most abundant clones make up under 4% of the sample. Concerning this clonotype itself: Its antigen is not yet known. No base quality information exists; no much larger clone differs at one position.

Taken from cysteine to phenylalanine, the CDR3 has 15 residues. The entry retains the CDR3 DNA only, 45 bases that are in frame from base 1. The germline V end is reduced by 4 bases and the J end by 6 bases; junction bases left unmatched: 9. CDR1 and CDR2 are read off the germline V gene as SGHRS and YFSETQ. This TCR came from a female donor with ankylosing spondylitis or in good health (not recorded which). This sequence uses TRBV5-1 and TRBJ2-1, with 8 junctional bases fitting TRBD1. Source material: blood, either unsorted or a sorted T cell fraction (not recorded which). The bases read TGCGCCAGCAGCGCGAGACAGGGGACTCCCAATGAGCAGTTCTTC. It codes for CASSARQGTPNEQFF.